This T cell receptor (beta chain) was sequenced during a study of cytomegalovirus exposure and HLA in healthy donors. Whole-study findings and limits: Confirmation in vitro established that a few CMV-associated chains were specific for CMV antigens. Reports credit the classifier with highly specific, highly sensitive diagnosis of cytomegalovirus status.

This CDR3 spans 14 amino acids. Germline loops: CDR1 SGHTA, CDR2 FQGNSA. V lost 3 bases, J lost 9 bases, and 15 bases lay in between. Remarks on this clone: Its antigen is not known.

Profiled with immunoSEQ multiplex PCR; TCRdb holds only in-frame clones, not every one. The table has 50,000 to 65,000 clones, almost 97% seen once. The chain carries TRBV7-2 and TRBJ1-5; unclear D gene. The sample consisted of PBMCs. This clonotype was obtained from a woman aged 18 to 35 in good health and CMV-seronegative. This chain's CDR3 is CASSFGPTHRPQHF. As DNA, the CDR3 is TGTGCCAGCAGCTTTGGGCCCACCCACAGGCCCCAGCATTTT. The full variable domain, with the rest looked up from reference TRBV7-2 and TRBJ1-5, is GAGVSQSPSNKVTEKGKDVELRCDPISGHTALYWYRQSLGQGLEFLIYFQGNSAPDKSGLPSDRFSAERTGGSVSTLTIQRTQQEDSAVYLCASSFGPTHRPQHFGDGTRLSIL.